Listed below are T cell receptor beta chains from one sample, sequenced in a study of Graves' ophthalmopathy and Graves' hyperthyroidism. MiXCR, applied by TCRdb to the multiplex PCR reads, yields one record per CDR3 protein. In the table there are about 240,000 distinct CDR3 sequences, around 50% of which are singletons. Specimen: peripheral blood. These receptors all stem from an adult man with Graves' ophthalmopathy. CDR3s include the opening cysteine and the closing phenylalanine or tryptophan. Fields, in order: J gene, V gene, D gene, clone size, CDR3 DNA, CDR3 protein. The D gene is left open where the match is weak. Only some rows state a clone size, as once, few, many or a class for expanded clones.

j_call: TRBJ1-3; v_call: TRBV10-3; d_call: TRBD1; clone_size: .; cdr3_nt: TGTGCCATCAGTTCGGGACAGGGGGCTGGAAACACCATATATTTT; cdr3_aa: CAISSGQGAGNTIYF
j_call: TRBJ2-7; v_call: TRBV20-1; d_call: TRBD1; clone_size: .; cdr3_nt: TGCAGTGCACTGTGGGACAGGGGTTACTACGAGCAGTACTTC; cdr3_aa: CSALWDRGYYEQYF
j_call: TRBJ2-7; v_call: TRBV29-1; d_call: .; clone_size: few; cdr3_nt: TGCAGCGTTGATCACCTTGGGGTAGGCAACGAGCAGTACTTC; cdr3_aa: CSVDHLGVGNEQYF
j_call: TRBJ1-1; v_call: TRBV10-3; d_call: .; clone_size: many; cdr3_nt: TGTGCCATCAGTATCCCAGGGGTGACTGAAGCTTTCTTT; cdr3_aa: CAISIPGVTEAFF
j_call: TRBJ2-7; v_call: TRBV29-1; d_call: TRBD1; clone_size: .; cdr3_nt: TGCAGCGGCTCCGGGACAGGGGGCTACGAGCAGTACTTC; cdr3_aa: CSGSGTGGYEQYF
j_call: TRBJ1-1; v_call: TRBV19; d_call: .; clone_size: .; cdr3_nt: TGTGCCAGTAGTTGGGGGGCGGGGAGGACTGAAGCTTCCTTT; cdr3_aa: CASSWGAGRTEASF
j_call: TRBJ2-3; v_call: TRBV29-1; d_call: .; clone_size: .; cdr3_nt: TGCAGCGTTGATTGGCGGGATAGCACAGATACGCAGTATTTT; cdr3_aa: CSVDWRDSTDTQYF
j_call: TRBJ1-6; v_call: TRBV2; d_call: TRBD1; clone_size: .; cdr3_nt: TGTGCCAGCACCCCTGGACAGGGGCTAAATAATTCACCCCTCCACTTT; cdr3_aa: CASTPGQGLNNSPLHF
j_call: TRBJ2-7; v_call: TRBV12-3/TRBV12-4; d_call: TRBD1; clone_size: .; cdr3_nt: TGTGCCAGCAGTTTACGACAGGGTTTACAGTACGAACAGTACTTC; cdr3_aa: CASSLRQGLQYEQYF
j_call: TRBJ2-7; v_call: TRBV19; d_call: .; clone_size: .; cdr3_nt: TGTGCCAGTAGCATGGGACTTAGTTCCTACGAGCAGTACTTC; cdr3_aa: CASSMGLSSYEQYF
j_call: TRBJ2-5; v_call: TRBV29-1; d_call: .; clone_size: .; cdr3_nt: TGCAGCGTTGTTCGCCACGGAGAGACCCAGTACTTC; cdr3_aa: CSVVRHGETQYF
j_call: TRBJ1-1; v_call: TRBV6-1; d_call: .; clone_size: few; cdr3_nt: TGTGCCAGCACGTTGAGTGGGCCCGACACTGAAGCTTTCTTT; cdr3_aa: CASTLSGPDTEAFF
j_call: TRBJ1-1; v_call: TRBV7-6; d_call: .; clone_size: many; cdr3_nt: TGTGCCAGCAGCCCCCAGCGGGGCACTGAAGCTTTCTTT; cdr3_aa: CASSPQRGTEAFF
j_call: TRBJ2-7; v_call: TRBV7-9; d_call: .; clone_size: few; cdr3_nt: TGTGCCAGCAGCTTACTACGGGGACATGACCTCTACGAGCAGTACTTC; cdr3_aa: CASSLLRGHDLYEQYF
j_call: TRBJ1-2; v_call: TRBV28; d_call: TRBD1; clone_size: few; cdr3_nt: TGTGCCAGCAGTTCGACAGGGCCTAAGAGCTATGGCTACACCTTC; cdr3_aa: CASSSTGPKSYGYTF
j_call: TRBJ2-7; v_call: TRBV6-6; d_call: .; clone_size: .; cdr3_nt: TGTGCCAGCAACGGCGGTCAGAGCTCCTACGAGCAGTACTTC; cdr3_aa: CASNGGQSSYEQYF
j_call: TRBJ2-2; v_call: TRBV9; d_call: .; clone_size: few; cdr3_nt: TGTGCCAGCAGCGCATCATCGTTGGGGGCCAACACCGGGGAGCTGTTTTTT; cdr3_aa: CASSASSLGANTGELFF
j_call: TRBJ1-3; v_call: TRBV12-3/TRBV12-4; d_call: .; clone_size: .; cdr3_nt: TGTGCCAGCAGCGGGAGGGCTGGAAACACCATATATTTT; cdr3_aa: CASSGRAGNTIYF
j_call: TRBJ2-5; v_call: TRBV20-1; d_call: .; clone_size: .; cdr3_nt: TGCAGTGCGTACTTACCCAGGGGAAGAGAGACCCAGTACTTC; cdr3_aa: CSAYLPRGRETQYF
j_call: TRBJ1-6; v_call: TRBV25-1; d_call: .; clone_size: .; cdr3_nt: TGTGCCAGTAGTGCCACCGGGACACCTCGCTGGTCCTATAATTCACCCCTCCACTTT; cdr3_aa: CASSATGTPRWSYNSPLHF
j_call: TRBJ1-1; v_call: TRBV7-2; d_call: .; clone_size: .; cdr3_nt: TGTGCCAGCAGCTCAACGAACCGGAACACTGAAGCTTTCTTT; cdr3_aa: CASSSTNRNTEAFF
j_call: TRBJ2-5; v_call: TRBV11-2; d_call: .; clone_size: .; cdr3_nt: TGTGCCAGCAGCGTACTAGCAGGGGAGACCCAGTACTTC; cdr3_aa: CASSVLAGETQYF
j_call: TRBJ2-5; v_call: TRBV12-3/TRBV12-4; d_call: .; clone_size: .; cdr3_nt: TGTGCCAGCAGTGTCTACCGAGAGACCCAGTACTTC; cdr3_aa: CASSVYRETQYF
j_call: TRBJ2-7; v_call: TRBV20-1; d_call: TRBD1; clone_size: few; cdr3_nt: TGCAGTGCTAGCGCCGGACAGGGGGGGTCCTACGAGCAGTACTTC; cdr3_aa: CSASAGQGGSYEQYF
j_call: TRBJ1-5; v_call: TRBV20-1; d_call: TRBD1; clone_size: .; cdr3_nt: TGCAGCGTAGAGGGGGACAGGAGACAGCCCCAGCATTTT; cdr3_aa: CSVEGDRRQPQHF
j_call: TRBJ2-5; v_call: TRBV24-1; d_call: .; clone_size: many; cdr3_nt: TGTGCCACCAGTGATTCCCAGTCGGGCGGGGAGACCCAGTACTTC; cdr3_aa: CATSDSQSGGETQYF
j_call: TRBJ2-7; v_call: TRBV7-8; d_call: TRBD2; clone_size: .; cdr3_nt: TGTGCCAGCAGCTTAGGAGTAGGCGGGACTACCTCCTACGAGCAGTACTTC; cdr3_aa: CASSLGVGGTTSYEQYF
j_call: TRBJ1-2; v_call: TRBV20-1; d_call: .; clone_size: .; cdr3_nt: TGCAGTGCTAGAGATGGACAGCACTATGGCTACACCTTC; cdr3_aa: CSARDGQHYGYTF
j_call: TRBJ1-2; v_call: TRBV7-9; d_call: TRBD1; clone_size: .; cdr3_nt: TGTGCCAGCAGCTTGGACCTGACAGGGGGGGTTAGCTATGGCTACACCTTC; cdr3_aa: CASSLDLTGGVSYGYTF
j_call: TRBJ2-7; v_call: TRBV29-1; d_call: TRBD2; clone_size: few; cdr3_nt: TGCAGCGTTGAACAGCGGGGGGACTACGAGCAGTACTTC; cdr3_aa: CSVEQRGDYEQYF
j_call: TRBJ1-2; v_call: TRBV29-1; d_call: TRBD1; clone_size: .; cdr3_nt: TGCAGTTTGGACAGGGGAAACATCTATGGCTACACCTTC; cdr3_aa: CSLDRGNIYGYTF
j_call: TRBJ2-7; v_call: TRBV7-9; d_call: .; clone_size: .; cdr3_nt: TGTGCCTTGCAGGGCCTATCAAGCTACGAGCAGTACTTC; cdr3_aa: CALQGLSSYEQYF
j_call: TRBJ1-3; v_call: TRBV7-3; d_call: .; clone_size: few; cdr3_nt: TGTGCCAGCAGCCAAACAGGGGGAAACACCATATATTTT; cdr3_aa: CASSQTGGNTIYF
j_call: TRBJ2-5; v_call: TRBV7-8; d_call: TRBD2; clone_size: few; cdr3_nt: TGTGCCAGCAGCTCCGATCCTAGCGGGAGGACAGGGTACCAAGAGACCCAGTACTTC; cdr3_aa: CASSSDPSGRTGYQETQYF
j_call: TRBJ2-7; v_call: TRBV7-9; d_call: TRBD2; clone_size: .; cdr3_nt: TGTGCCAGCAGCCGTCTCGGACTAGCGGGAGGTGACGAGCAGTACTTC; cdr3_aa: CASSRLGLAGGDEQYF
j_call: TRBJ1-2; v_call: TRBV6-5; d_call: .; clone_size: few; cdr3_nt: TGTGCCAGCAGTCTGAGTTTCGTTAACTATGGCTACACCTTC; cdr3_aa: CASSLSFVNYGYTF
j_call: TRBJ1-1; v_call: TRBV20-1; d_call: .; clone_size: .; cdr3_nt: TGCAGTGCTAGAGATAAGGGCAGGGGAGCTTTCTTT; cdr3_aa: CSARDKGRGAFF
j_call: TRBJ2-7; v_call: TRBV7-2; d_call: TRBD1; clone_size: .; cdr3_nt: TGTGCCAGTACTACGACAGGGGGCTCATACGAGCAGTACTTC; cdr3_aa: CASTTTGGSYEQYF
j_call: TRBJ1-2; v_call: TRBV7-2; d_call: .; clone_size: .; cdr3_nt: TGTGCCAGCTCCCCGGCGGGGGAACGCGGCTACACCTTC; cdr3_aa: CASSPAGERGYTF
j_call: TRBJ1-1; v_call: TRBV24-1; d_call: .; clone_size: .; cdr3_nt: TGTGCCACCAGTGATTCAACAGGGTGGGGAACTGAAGCTTTCTTT; cdr3_aa: CATSDSTGWGTEAFF
j_call: TRBJ2-3; v_call: TRBV12-3/TRBV12-4; d_call: .; clone_size: .; cdr3_nt: TGTGCCAGCAGCCCCACCACAGATACGCAGTATTTT; cdr3_aa: CASSPTTDTQYF
j_call: TRBJ1-1; v_call: TRBV5-8; d_call: .; clone_size: many; cdr3_nt: TGTGCCAGCAGCAAGGGATCAGGCACTGAAGCTTTCTTT; cdr3_aa: CASSKGSGTEAFF
j_call: TRBJ2-5; v_call: TRBV24-1; d_call: .; clone_size: few; cdr3_nt: TGTGCCACCAGTGAACCGGGTCTTCAAGCGGGTGAGACCCAGTACTTC; cdr3_aa: CATSEPGLQAGETQYF
j_call: TRBJ1-1; v_call: TRBV29-1; d_call: TRBD1; clone_size: .; cdr3_nt: TGCAGCGCTGGGACAGGGGAAGCTTTCTTT; cdr3_aa: CSAGTGEAFF
j_call: TRBJ1-1; v_call: TRBV19; d_call: .; clone_size: once; cdr3_nt: TGTGCCAGTAGTATCGGACAGAACCGTTTGAACACTGAAGCTTTCTTT; cdr3_aa: CASSIGQNRLNTEAFF
j_call: TRBJ2-5; v_call: TRBV12-3/TRBV12-4; d_call: TRBD2; clone_size: .; cdr3_nt: TGTGCCAGCAGCATGGACGGGCGGGGGGGATGGACCCAGTACTTC; cdr3_aa: CASSMDGRGGWTQYF
j_call: TRBJ2-5; v_call: TRBV15; d_call: TRBD2; clone_size: .; cdr3_nt: TGTGCCACCAGCAGAGATCCAGCGGGGGGGCCCTCGGAGACCCAGTACTTC; cdr3_aa: CATSRDPAGGPSETQYF
j_call: TRBJ1-5; v_call: TRBV19; d_call: TRBD1; clone_size: .; cdr3_nt: TGTGCCAGTAGTATTTTGGGACAGGGGGCAGGCAATCAGCCCCAGCATTTT; cdr3_aa: CASSILGQGAGNQPQHF
j_call: TRBJ2-5; v_call: TRBV29-1; d_call: TRBD1; clone_size: .; cdr3_nt: TGCAGCAGCCCAACAGGGGAAGTTGAGACCCAGTACTTC; cdr3_aa: CSSPTGEVETQYF
j_call: TRBJ2-7; v_call: TRBV2; d_call: TRBD2; clone_size: .; cdr3_nt: TGTGCCAGCATTTGGACTAGCGGGAGTGAGCAGTACTTC; cdr3_aa: CASIWTSGSEQYF
j_call: TRBJ2-7; v_call: TRBV19; d_call: TRBD2; clone_size: .; cdr3_nt: TGTGCCAGCGGCACAACGGGGGGCTACGAGCAGTACTTC; cdr3_aa: CASGTTGGYEQYF
j_call: TRBJ1-5; v_call: TRBV20-1; d_call: TRBD1; clone_size: few; cdr3_nt: TGCAGTGCTAGAGAAAACCAGGGGGTGGGCAATCAGCCCCAGCATTTT; cdr3_aa: CSARENQGVGNQPQHF
j_call: TRBJ2-7; v_call: TRBV12-3/TRBV12-4; d_call: .; clone_size: .; cdr3_nt: TGTGCCAGCAGCCAAATTCTAGCGCCGAGCTCCTACGAGCAGTACTTC; cdr3_aa: CASSQILAPSSYEQYF